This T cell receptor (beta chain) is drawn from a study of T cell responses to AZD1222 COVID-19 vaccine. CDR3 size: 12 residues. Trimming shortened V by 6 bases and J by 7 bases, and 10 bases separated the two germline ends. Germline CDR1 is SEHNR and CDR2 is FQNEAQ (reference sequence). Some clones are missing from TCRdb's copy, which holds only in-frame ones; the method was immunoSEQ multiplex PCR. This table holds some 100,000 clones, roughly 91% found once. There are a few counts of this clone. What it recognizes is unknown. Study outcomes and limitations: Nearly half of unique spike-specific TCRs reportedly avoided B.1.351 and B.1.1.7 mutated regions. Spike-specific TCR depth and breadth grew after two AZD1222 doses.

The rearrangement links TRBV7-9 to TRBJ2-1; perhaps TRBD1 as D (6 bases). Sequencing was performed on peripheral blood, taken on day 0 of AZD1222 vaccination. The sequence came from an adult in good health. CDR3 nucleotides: TGTGCCAGCAGAAGACAGGCAAATGAGCAGTTCTTC. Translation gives CASRRQANEQFF.